This TCR beta chain was retrieved from a study of cytomegalovirus exposure and HLA in healthy donors. Remarks on this clone: The antigen is not known.

Profiled with immunoSEQ multiplex PCR; TCRdb holds only in-frame clones, not every one. This sample has about 58,000 clones, with roughly nine tenths found just once. Trimming left V 0 bases short and J 7 bases short, with 17 bases between. In germline, CDR1 is SGHNT, CDR2 YYREEE (reference sequence). The CDR3 extends over 15 amino acids. Study results and limitations: Reports described diagnosis of cytomegalovirus status by the classifier as highly specific and sensitive. Rare sequences made up most TCRs, while some public TCRs were found in many donors.

The chain couples TRBV5-4 to TRBJ2-7, with D perhaps matching TRBD2 (6 bases). The clonotype originates from a man in his late teens or twenties in good health and CMV-seronegative. The sequencing sample was made of PBMCs. CDR3 nucleotides: TGTGCCAGCAGCTTGGCCGCCGGGCGGGAAACTGAGCAGTACTTC. Its translation is CASSLAAGRETEQYF.